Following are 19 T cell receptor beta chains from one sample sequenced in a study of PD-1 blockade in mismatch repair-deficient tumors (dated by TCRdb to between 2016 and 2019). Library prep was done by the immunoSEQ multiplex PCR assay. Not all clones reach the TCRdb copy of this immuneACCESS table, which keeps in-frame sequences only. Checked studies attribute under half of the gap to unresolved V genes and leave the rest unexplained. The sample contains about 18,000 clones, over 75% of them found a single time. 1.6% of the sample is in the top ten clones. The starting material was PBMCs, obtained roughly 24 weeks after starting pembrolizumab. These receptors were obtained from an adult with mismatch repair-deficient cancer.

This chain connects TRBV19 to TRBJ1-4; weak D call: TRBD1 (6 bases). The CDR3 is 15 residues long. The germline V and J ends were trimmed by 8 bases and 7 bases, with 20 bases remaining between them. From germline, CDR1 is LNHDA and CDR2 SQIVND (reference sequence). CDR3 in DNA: TGTGCCAGTGTTCCTGGGGGGGCCAGGGGTGAAAAACTGTTTTTT. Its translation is CASVPGGARGEKLFF.

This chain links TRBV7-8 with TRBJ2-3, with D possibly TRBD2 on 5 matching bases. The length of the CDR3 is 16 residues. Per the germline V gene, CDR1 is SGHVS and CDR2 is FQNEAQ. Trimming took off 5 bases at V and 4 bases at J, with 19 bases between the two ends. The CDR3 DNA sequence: TGTGCCAGCAGCCCGCGGTCCGGCCTCGGGGCAGATACGCAGTATTTT. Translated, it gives CASSPRSGLGADTQYF.

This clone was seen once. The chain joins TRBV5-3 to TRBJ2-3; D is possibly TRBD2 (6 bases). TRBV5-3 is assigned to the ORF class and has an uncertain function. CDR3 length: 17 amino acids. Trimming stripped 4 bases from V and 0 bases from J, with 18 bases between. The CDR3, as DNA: TGTGCCAGAAGCCTTACGCGGCGGGGTACTAGCACAGATACGCAGTATTTT. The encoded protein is CARSLTRRGTSTDTQYF.

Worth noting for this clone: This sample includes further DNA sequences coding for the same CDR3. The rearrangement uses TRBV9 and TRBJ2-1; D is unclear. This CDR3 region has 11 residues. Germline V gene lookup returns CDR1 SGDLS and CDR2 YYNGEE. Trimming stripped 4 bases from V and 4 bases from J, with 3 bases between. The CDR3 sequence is CASSLYNEQFF. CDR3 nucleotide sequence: TGTGCCAGCAGCCTGTACAATGAGCAGTTCTTC.

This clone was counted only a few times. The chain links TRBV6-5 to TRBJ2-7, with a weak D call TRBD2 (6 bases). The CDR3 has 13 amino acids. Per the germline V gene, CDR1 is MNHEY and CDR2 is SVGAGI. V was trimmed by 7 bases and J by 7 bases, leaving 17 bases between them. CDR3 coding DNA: TGTGCCAGCAAACGCGGGGCTACCGGAGAGCAGTACTTC. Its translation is CASKRGATGEQYF.

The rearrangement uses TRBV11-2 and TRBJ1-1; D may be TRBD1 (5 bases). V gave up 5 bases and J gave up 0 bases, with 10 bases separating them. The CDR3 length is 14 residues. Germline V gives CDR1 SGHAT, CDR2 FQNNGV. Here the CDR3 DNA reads TGTGCCAGCAGCCCCAGACAGATGAACACTGAAGCTTTCTTT. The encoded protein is CASSPRQMNTEAFF.

The CDR3 bases are TGTGCCAGCAAGTTTTGGGACAGGGTCGCTGAAGCTTTCTTT. Translation: CASKFWDRVAEAFF. J is TRBJ1-1 and V is TRBV28; 9 bases line up with TRBD1. CDR1 and CDR2 (germline): MDHEN, SYDVKM. The CDR3 loop spans 14 amino acids. Unmatched junction bases numbered 9, after V lost 7 bases and J lost 6 bases.

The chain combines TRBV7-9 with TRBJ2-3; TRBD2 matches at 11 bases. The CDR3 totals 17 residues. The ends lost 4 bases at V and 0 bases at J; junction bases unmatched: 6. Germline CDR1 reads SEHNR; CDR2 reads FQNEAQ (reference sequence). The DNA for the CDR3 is TGTGCCAGCAGCTCTAAACTAGCGGGAGATAGCACAGATACGCAGTATTTT. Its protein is CASSSKLAGDSTDTQYF.

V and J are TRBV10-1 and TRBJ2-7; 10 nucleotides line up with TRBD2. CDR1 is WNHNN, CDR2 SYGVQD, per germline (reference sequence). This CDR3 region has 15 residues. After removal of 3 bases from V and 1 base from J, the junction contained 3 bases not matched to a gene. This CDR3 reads CASSEIAGGSYEQYF. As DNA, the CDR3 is TGCGCCAGCAGTGAAATAGCGGGAGGTTCCTACGAGCAGTACTTC.

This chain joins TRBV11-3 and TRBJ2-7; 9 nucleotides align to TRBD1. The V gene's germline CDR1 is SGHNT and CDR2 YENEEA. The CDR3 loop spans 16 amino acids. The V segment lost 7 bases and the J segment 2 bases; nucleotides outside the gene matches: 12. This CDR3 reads CASTPRGDRAPYEQYF. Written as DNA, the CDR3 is TGTGCCAGCACCCCCAGGGGGGACAGGGCCCCCTACGAGCAGTACTTC.

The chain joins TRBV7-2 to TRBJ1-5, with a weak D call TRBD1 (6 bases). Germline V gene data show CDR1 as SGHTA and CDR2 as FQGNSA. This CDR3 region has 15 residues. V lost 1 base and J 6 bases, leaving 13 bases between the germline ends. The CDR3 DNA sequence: TGTGCCAGCAGCTTAGATGCAGGGGCTGGTCAGCCCCAGCATTTT. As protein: CASSLDAGAGQPQHF. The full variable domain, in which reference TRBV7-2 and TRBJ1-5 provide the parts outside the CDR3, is GAGVSQSPSNKVTEKGKDVELRCDPISGHTALYWYRQSLGQGLEFLIYFQGNSAPDKSGLPSDRFSAERTGGSVSTLTIQRTQQEDSAVYLCASSLDAGAGQPQHFGDGTRLSIL.

DNA of the CDR3: TGTGCCAGCAGCGACATAGAGGGCTACGAGCAGTACTTC. This gives the protein CASSDIEGYEQYF. The chain carries TRBV9 and TRBJ2-7; maybe TRBD2 (5 bases). The CDR3 runs 13 residues. Germline CDR1 reads SGDLS; CDR2 reads YYNGEE. Trimming took 3 bases from V and 3 from J, leaving 10 bases between them.

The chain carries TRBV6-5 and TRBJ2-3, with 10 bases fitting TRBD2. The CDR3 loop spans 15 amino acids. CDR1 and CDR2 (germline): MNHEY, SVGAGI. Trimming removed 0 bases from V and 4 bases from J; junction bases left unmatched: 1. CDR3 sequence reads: CASSYSAGGADTQYF. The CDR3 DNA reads TGTGCCAGCAGTTACTCAGCGGGAGGGGCAGATACGCAGTATTTT.

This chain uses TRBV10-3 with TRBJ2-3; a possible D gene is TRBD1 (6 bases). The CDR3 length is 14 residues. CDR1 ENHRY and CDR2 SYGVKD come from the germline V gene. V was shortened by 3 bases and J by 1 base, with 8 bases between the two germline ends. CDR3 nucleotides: TGTGCCATCAGTGAACAGGGAGGCACAGATACGCAGTATTTT. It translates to CAISEQGGTDTQYF.

Written as DNA, the CDR3 is TGTGCCAGCAGCGCCACCCGGTTCGCGGCCCAGTACTTC. This translates into CASSATRFAAQYF. The chain uses TRBV11-3 and TRBJ2-5; no clear D. The CDR3 is 13 residues long. V was pared by 5 bases and J by 9 bases, with 16 bases between. Germline loops: CDR1 SGHNT, CDR2 YENEEA. The variable domain in full, completed from reference TRBV11-3 and TRBJ2-5, reads EAGVVQSPRYKIIEKKQPVAFWCNPISGHNTLYWYLQNLGQGPELLIRYENEEAVDDSQLPKDRFSAERLKGVDSTLKIQPAELGDSAVYLCASSATRFAAQYFGPGTRLLVL.

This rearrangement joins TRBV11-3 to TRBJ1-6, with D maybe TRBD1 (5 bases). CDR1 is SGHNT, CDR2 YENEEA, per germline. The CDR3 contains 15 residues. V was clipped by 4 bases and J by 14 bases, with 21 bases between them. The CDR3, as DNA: TGTGCCAGCAGCTCAGCAGACATGACGGGGGAAGCCCTCCACTTT. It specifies CASSSADMTGEALHF. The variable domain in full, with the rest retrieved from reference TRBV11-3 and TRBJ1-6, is EAGVVQSPRYKIIEKKQPVAFWCNPISGHNTLYWYLQNLGQGPELLIRYENEEAVDDSQLPKDRFSAERLKGVDSTLKIQPAELGDSAVYLCASSSADMTGEALHFGNGTRLTVT.

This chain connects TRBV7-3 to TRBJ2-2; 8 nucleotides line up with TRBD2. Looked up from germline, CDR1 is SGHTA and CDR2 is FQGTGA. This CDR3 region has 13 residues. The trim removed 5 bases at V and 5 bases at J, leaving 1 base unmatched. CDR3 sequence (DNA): TGTGCCAGCAGCACTAGCGGTACCGGGGAGCTGTTTTTT. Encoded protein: CASSTSGTGELFF.

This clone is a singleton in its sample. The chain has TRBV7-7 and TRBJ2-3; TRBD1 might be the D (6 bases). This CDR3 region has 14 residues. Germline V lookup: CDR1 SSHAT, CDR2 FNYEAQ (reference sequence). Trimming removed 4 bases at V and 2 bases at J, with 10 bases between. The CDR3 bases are TGTGCCAGCAGCTCGGGACACCTCACAGATACGCAGTATTTT. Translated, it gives CASSSGHLTDTQYF. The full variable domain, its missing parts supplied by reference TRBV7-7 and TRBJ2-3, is GAGVSQSPRYKVTKRGQDVTLRCDPISSHATLYWYQQALGQGPEFLTYFNYEAQPDKSGLPSDRFSAERPEGSISTLTIQRTEQRDSAMYRCASSSGHLTDTQYFGPGTRLTVL.

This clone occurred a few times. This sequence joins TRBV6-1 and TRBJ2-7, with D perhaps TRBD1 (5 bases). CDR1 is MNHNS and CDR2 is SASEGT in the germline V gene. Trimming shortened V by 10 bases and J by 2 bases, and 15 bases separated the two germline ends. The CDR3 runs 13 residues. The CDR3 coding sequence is TGTGCCATCCTCTCGAGACAGCCCTACGAGCAGTACTTC. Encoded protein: CAILSRQPYEQYF.